These 29 T cell receptor beta chains were sequenced from one sample in a study of PD-1 blockade in classical Hodgkin lymphoma. Time point indicated: newly diagnosed, previously untreated cHL patient sample. The repertoire was sequenced with immunoSEQ multiplex PCR; TCRdb's copy has only in-frame clones and lacks some. This sample has about 28,000 clones, with about nine tenths found just once. Sequenced material: peripheral blood mononuclear cells (PBMCs). The receptors come from a human donor with classical Hodgkin lymphoma.

The CDR3 loop is CASSLVGTSFSNEQFF. In DNA form, the CDR3 reads TGTGCCAGCAGCTTAGTAGGGACTAGCTTCTCCAATGAGCAGTTCTTC. The V call is TRBV7-2, the J call TRBJ2-1, with 9 positions matching TRBD2. J lost 6 bases, V lost 1 base, and 7 bases had no gene match. The CDR3 length is 16 residues. Per the germline V gene, CDR1 is SGHTA and CDR2 is FQGNSA.

This chain links TRBV30 with TRBJ1-3; D is possibly TRBD1 (5 bases). This CDR3 is 15 amino acids long. From germline, CDR1 is GTSNPN and CDR2 SVGIG (reference sequence). V lost 7 bases, J lost 2 bases, and 18 bases lay in between. CDR3 nucleotide sequence: TGTGCCTTGAACCCGGGGGACGGTACTGGAAACACCATATATTTT. Protein product: CALNPGDGTGNTIYF.

This rearrangement joins TRBV6-7 to TRBJ1-4; weak D call: TRBD1 (5 bases). TRBV6-7 is flagged as an ORF with uncertain function. CDR3 length: 16 residues. The germline V and J ends were trimmed by 4 bases and 7 bases, with 19 bases remaining between them. CDR3 sequence: CASSLNKGPGGEKLFF. CDR3 in DNA: TGTGCCAGCAGTTTAAACAAGGGTCCTGGGGGTGAAAAACTGTTTTTT.

The CDR3 DNA follows: TGTGCCAGCAGCCGCGGCCCGGGGGGTTCGGGCAATGAGCAGTTCTTC. This encodes CASSRGPGGSGNEQFF. V is TRBV7-6 and J is TRBJ2-1; 7 nucleotides match TRBD2. The CDR3 covers 16 residues. With 5 bases clipped from V and 6 bases from J, the junction kept 13 bases outside the gene matches. Germline V gives CDR1 SGHVS, CDR2 FNYEAQ.

This clone was detected only a few times. The chain employs TRBV5-1 and TRBJ1-2; the D gene is possibly TRBD1 (5 bases). Trimming took off 0 bases at V and 6 bases at J, with 12 bases between the two ends. The CDR3 is 14 residues long. The germline V gene encodes CDR1 SGHRS and CDR2 YFSETQ. The CDR3 reads CASSLEQAPHGYTF. The CDR3 DNA reads as TGCGCCAGCAGCTTGGAACAGGCCCCCCATGGCTACACCTTC.

V and J are TRBV5-4 and TRBJ2-5, with 8 positions matching TRBD1. Germline V CDR1 and CDR2: SGHNT, YYREEE (reference sequence). V shed 4 bases, J shed 5 bases, and the junction held 7 bases outside the gene matches. The CDR3 runs 14 residues. CDR3 residues: CASSAHRGWETQYF. The CDR3 DNA sequence: TGTGCCAGCAGCGCACACAGGGGGTGGGAGACCCAGTACTTC. The full variable domain, its missing parts supplied by reference TRBV5-4 and TRBJ2-5, is ETGVTQSPTHLIKTRGQQVTLRCSSQSGHNTVSWYQQALGQGPQFIFQYYREEENGRGNFPPRFSGLQFPNYSSELNVNALELDDSALYLCASSAHRGWETQYFGPGTRLLVL.

The chain combines TRBV30 with TRBJ1-5; no definite D call. Germline V gene lookup returns CDR1 GTSNPN and CDR2 SVGIG (reference sequence). V was clipped by 0 bases and J by 4 bases, with 7 bases between them. This CDR3 is 13 amino acids long. The CDR3 nucleotides are TGTGCCTGGAGTGTAGCCCTGAATCAGCCCCAGCATTTT. Amino acids: CAWSVALNQPQHF.

The chain recombines TRBV29-1 with TRBJ2-1, with TRBD2 matching 10 bases. V lost 2 bases to trimming and J lost 5 bases; unmatched junction nucleotides: 6. The CDR3 runs to 15 residues. Germline-derived CDR1 and CDR2 are SQVTM and ANQGSEA. CDR3 sequence (DNA): TGCAGCGTTGAAAAATACGGACTAGCGGACAATGAGCAGTTCTTC. Translating gives CSVEKYGLADNEQFF.

This chain uses TRBV5-1 with TRBJ1-6, with D perhaps matching TRBD1 (5 bases). Germline CDR1 reads SGHRS; CDR2 reads YFSETQ. This CDR3 is built from 14 residues. Trimming removed 3 bases from V and 9 bases from J, with 13 bases in between. This CDR3 reads CASSSGGARSPLHF. DNA for the CDR3: TGCGCCAGCAGCTCTGGAGGGGCCCGTTCACCCCTCCACTTT.

This chain connects TRBV6-5 to TRBJ2-5, with a tentative D call TRBD1 (5 bases). There are 14 residues in the CDR3. Germline V CDR1 and CDR2: MNHEY, SVGAGI. Trimming stripped 6 bases from V and 2 bases from J, with 13 bases between. CDR3 loop: CASRPGWGQETQYF. DNA for the CDR3: TGTGCCAGCAGACCAGGGTGGGGTCAAGAGACCCAGTACTTC.

This clone appeared a single time. This chain links TRBV5-1 with TRBJ2-7; 12 positions match TRBD2. This CDR3 is built from 16 residues. With V trimmed by 0 bases and J by 8 bases, 9 bases remained unmatched. In germline, CDR1 is SGHRS, CDR2 YFSETQ. DNA of the CDR3: TGCGCCAGCAGCTTGGGGACTAGCGGGGCCATGGGCAAGCAGTACTTC. The encoded protein is CASSLGTSGAMGKQYF.

The chain carries TRBV9 and TRBJ1-2; TRBD1 is a possible D gene (6 bases). This CDR3 has 14 residues. The V and J ends lost 5 bases and 3 bases respectively, with 14 bases between them. Germline V gives CDR1 SGDLS, CDR2 YYNGEE. For the CDR3, the DNA is TGTGCCAGCAGTCGCGATGGGGGCGACTATGGCTACACCTTC. Translated, it gives CASSRDGGDYGYTF.

This chain connects TRBV11-3 to TRBJ1-2; D is undetermined. There are 14 residues in the CDR3. The V gene's germline CDR1 is SGHNT and CDR2 YENEEA. Trimming removed 2 bases from V and 2 bases from J, with 9 bases in between. The CDR3 DNA sequence: TGTGCCAGCAGCTTAAGACCTGCGAACTATGGCTACACCTTC. This encodes CASSLRPANYGYTF.

The chain uses TRBV13 and TRBJ2-5; possible D gene TRBD2, 5 bases. The CDR3 contains 14 residues. Trimming cost V 3 bases and J 3 bases, with 11 bases left between them. Germline loops: CDR1 PRHDT, CDR2 FYEKMQ (reference sequence). The CDR3 spells CASSFVGNEETQYF. In nucleotides, the CDR3 is TGTGCCAGCAGCTTTGTCGGGAACGAAGAGACCCAGTACTTC.

This rearrangement joins TRBV6-6 to TRBJ1-1; a possible D gene is TRBD1 (5 bases). Germline values: CDR1 MNHNY, CDR2 SVGAGI (reference sequence). With 7 bases removed from V and 1 base from J, the gap between germline ends came to 10 bases. This CDR3 contains 13 residues. The CDR3 is CASTYGQNTEAFF. For the CDR3, the DNA is TGTGCCAGCACGTACGGACAGAACACTGAAGCTTTCTTT.

V and J are TRBV28 and TRBJ2-3; 10 bases map to TRBD2. In germline, CDR1 is MDHEN, CDR2 SYDVKM. The junction had 14 bases not matched to a gene; V was cut back by 6 bases and J by 2 bases. The CDR3 totals 18 residues. CDR3 sequence: CASRNSGRRFFYTDTQYF. The CDR3 bases are TGTGCCAGCAGGAATAGCGGGAGGCGGTTCTTTTACACAGATACGCAGTATTTT.

The chain is built from TRBV9 and TRBJ1-4; D perhaps matches TRBD1 (5 bases). The CDR3 contains 17 residues. The V and J ends lost 3 bases and 7 bases respectively, with 22 bases between them. Germline CDR1 and CDR2: SGDLS and YYNGEE. The CDR3 spells CASSDGSGVGPGEKLFF. CDR3 DNA sequence: TGTGCCAGCAGCGATGGCTCGGGTGTGGGGCCGGGTGAAAAACTGTTTTTT.

This chain uses TRBV28 with TRBJ2-1, with 7 bases lining up with TRBD2. The CDR3 has 15 amino acids. Germline V gene sequence: CDR1 MDHEN, CDR2 SYDVKM. Unmatched junction bases numbered 7, after V lost 7 bases and J lost 1 base. In DNA, the CDR3 is TGTGCCAGCACCCCCGGGGGGTATTCCTACAATGAGCAGTTCTTC. Translated: CASTPGGYSYNEQFF. Full variable domain (remainder filled in from reference TRBV28 and TRBJ2-1): DVKVTQSSRYLVKRTGEKVFLECVQDMDHENMFWYRQDPGLGLRLIYFSYDVKMKEKGDIPEGYSVSREKKERFSLILESASTNQTSMYLCASTPGGYSYNEQFFGPGTRLTVL.

The chain is built from TRBV2 and TRBJ2-1; 7 bases line up with TRBD2. The junction had 5 bases not matched to a gene; V was cut back by 6 bases and J by 9 bases. The CDR3 length is 12 residues. Germline assignment: CDR1 SNHLY and CDR2 FYNNEI. CDR3 sequence: CASSGGRGEQFF. CDR3 in DNA: TGTGCCAGCAGCGGAGGGAGGGGTGAGCAGTTCTTC.

The CDR3 sequence: CASSLFRGSVISTEAFF. CDR3 DNA sequence: TGTGCCAGCAGCTTGTTCAGGGGAAGTGTCATAAGCACTGAAGCTTTCTTT. This sequence joins TRBV11-2 and TRBJ1-1; the D gene is possibly TRBD1 (6 bases). This CDR3 comprises 17 residues. V was shortened by 3 bases and J by 4 bases, with 21 bases between the two germline ends. Per germline, CDR1 SGHAT and CDR2 FQNNGV.

The chain uses TRBV18 and TRBJ1-4; the D gene is possibly TRBD1 (5 bases). V lost 3 bases and J lost 0, with 14 bases in between. The CDR3 consists of 17 residues. The germline gives CDR1 KGHSH, CDR2 LQKENI. The CDR3 DNA sequence: TGTGCCAGCTCACCGGCCGGGACGTACCCAACTAATGAAAAACTGTTTTTT. This encodes CASSPAGTYPTNEKLFF.

This chain uses TRBV7-9 with TRBJ1-2, with no clear D. The CDR3 spans 13 residues. Germline V CDR1 and CDR2: SEHNR, FQNEAQ (reference sequence). V lost 5 bases to trimming and J lost 1 base, with 8 bases between them. For the CDR3, the DNA is TGTGCCAGCAGCCCGACGGTTAACTATGGCTACACCTTC. Amino acids: CASSPTVNYGYTF.

The CDR3 here is CASRPDPAQNTIYF. The CDR3 DNA follows: TGTGCCAGCAGACCCGACCCGGCCCAAAACACCATATATTTT. The genes are TRBV28 and TRBJ1-3; D remains ambiguous. V was shortened by 6 bases and J by 6 bases, with 15 bases between the two germline ends. This CDR3 region has 14 residues. From germline, CDR1 is MDHEN and CDR2 SYDVKM. Full variable domain (outside the CDR3, taken from reference TRBV28 and TRBJ1-3): DVKVTQSSRYLVKRTGEKVFLECVQDMDHENMFWYRQDPGLGLRLIYFSYDVKMKEKGDIPEGYSVSREKKERFSLILESASTNQTSMYLCASRPDPAQNTIYFGEGSWLTVV.

The rearrangement links TRBV19 to TRBJ2-7; the match to TRBD2 covers 9 bases. Germline V gene lookup returns CDR1 LNHDA and CDR2 SQIVND (reference sequence). This CDR3 is built from 14 residues. Trimming at V came to 10 bases and at J to 3 bases, leaving 10 bases not matched to a gene. CDR3 DNA sequence: TGTGCCACTGCGCCACTAGCGGGTTTCTACGAGCAGTACTTC. Its protein is CATAPLAGFYEQYF. The full variable domain, with the rest looked up from reference TRBV19 and TRBJ2-7, is DGGITQSPKYLFRKEGQNVTLSCEQNLNHDAMYWYRQDPGQGLRLIYYSQIVNDFQKGDIAEGYSVSREKKESFPLTVTSAQKNPTAFYLCATAPLAGFYEQYFGPGTRLTVT.

The chain uses TRBV9 and TRBJ2-1; D not resolved. CDR1 SGDLS and CDR2 YYNGEE come from the germline V gene. The V and J ends lost 2 bases and 8 bases respectively, with 20 bases between them. CDR3 length: 16 residues. CDR3 nucleotide sequence: TGTGCCAGCAGCGTTTTAGGAATGATTGGGTCCGATGAGCAGTTCTTC. Encoded protein: CASSVLGMIGSDEQFF.

The rearrangement uses TRBV5-1 and TRBJ2-7; 7 bases are shared with TRBD2. The V gene end was trimmed by 0 bases and the J gene end by 2 bases; junction bases not matched to a gene: 5. The CDR3 covers 15 residues. Germline V gives CDR1 SGHRS, CDR2 YFSETQ. CDR3 DNA sequence: TGCGCCAGCAGCTTGGTTCCTAGCGGTACCTACGAGCAGTACTTC. The encoded protein is CASSLVPSGTYEQYF.

This clone appeared a single time. The rearrangement uses TRBV6-6 and TRBJ1-3; D uncertain. Per the germline V gene, CDR1 is MNHNY and CDR2 is SVGAGI (reference sequence). V was clipped by 6 bases and J by 0 bases, with 15 bases between them. The CDR3 contains 16 residues. CDR3 DNA: TGTGCCAGCAGGCCCACCAGGACGAGCTCTGGAAACACCATATATTTT. It codes for CASRPTRTSSGNTIYF.

In the case of this clone: A far larger clone is a single base away, which makes a read error likely. This CDR3 reads CANSRLAAGGSYEQYF. The DNA of the CDR3 is TGCGCCAACAGCCGACTGGCGGCGGGAGGATCGTACGAGCAGTACTTC. The V call is TRBV4-3, the J call TRBJ2-7; 8 bases align to TRBD2. This CDR3 comprises 16 residues. The V gene's germline CDR1 is LGHNA and CDR2 YSLEER.

The chain links TRBV5-8 to TRBJ2-7; 9 bases match TRBD2. The length of the CDR3 is 15 residues. Trimming cost V 4 bases and J 9 bases; bases outside gene matches: 14. CDR1 and CDR2 from the germline V gene are SGHTS and YDEGEE. CDR3: CASSPGTSPPEVQYF. The CDR3 DNA follows: TGTGCCAGCAGCCCCGGGACTAGCCCTCCCGAAGTGCAGTACTTC. The full variable domain, with the rest looked up from reference TRBV5-8 and TRBJ2-7, is EAGVTQSPTHLIKTRGQQATLRCSPISGHTSVYWYQQALGLGLQFLLWYDEGEERNRGNFPPRFSGRQFPNYSSELNVNALELEDSALYLCASSPGTSPPEVQYFGPGTRLTVT.